What follows are 28 T cell receptor beta chains derived from one specimen sequenced in a study of blood T cells in healthy people across ages. A sample-barcoded 5' primer and a J-beta primer mix were used in a second PCR of roughly 7 to 12 cycles. MiXCR was run by TCRdb on the 5' RACE reads, yielding one entry per CDR3 protein. The sample includes about 1.7 million distinct CDR3 sequences, roughly 27% of them seen just once. The source material was blood. Every receptor here comes from a woman in her 30s in good health.

This clonotype was observed a handful of times. The chain employs TRBV30 and TRBJ1-5; a weak D match, TRBD1 (6 bases). Trimming stripped 2 bases from V and 7 bases from J, with 12 bases between. The CDR3 has 13 amino acids. Per germline, CDR1 GTSNPN and CDR2 SVGIG (reference sequence). The CDR3 DNA sequence: TGTGCCTGGAGTACGAGGGGGGAACAGCCCCAGCATTTT. Protein sequence: CAWSTRGEQPQHF.

Many counts were recorded for this clonotype. This chain uses TRBV9 with TRBJ2-5; TRBD2 matches 11 bases. CDR1 and CDR2 (germline): SGDLS, YYNGEE. J was trimmed by 4 bases and V by 3 bases; bases with no gene match: 5. CDR3 length: 15 amino acids. CDR3 bases: TGTGCCAGCAGCGATAGCGGGGGGGCCGGAGAGACCCAGTACTTC. It yields the protein CASSDSGGAGETQYF. The complete variable domain, with remaining parts taken from reference TRBV9 and TRBJ2-5, reads DSGVTQTPKHLITATGQRVTLRCSPRSGDLSVYWYQQSLDQGLQFLIQYYNGEERAKGNILERFSAQQFPDLHSELNLSSLELGDSALYFCASSDSGGAGETQYFGPGTRLLVL.

The rearrangement joins TRBV29-1 to TRBJ1-1; perhaps TRBD1 as D (5 bases). V was shortened by 4 bases and J by 4 bases, with 16 bases between the two germline ends. Germline CDR1 and CDR2: SQVTM and ANQGSEA. This CDR3 region has 14 residues. The DNA of the CDR3 is TGCAGCGTTGCCCCAGGGAGGTCGGGCACTGAAGCTTTCTTT. Translated: CSVAPGRSGTEAFF. Filled out from reference TRBV29-1 and TRBJ1-1, the complete variable domain reads SAVISQKPSRDICQRGTSLTIQCQVDSQVTMMFWYRQQPGQSLTLIATANQGSEATYESGFVIDKFPISRPNLTFSTLTVSNMSPEDSSIYLCSVAPGRSGTEAFFGQGTRLTVV.

The rearrangement uses TRBV12-3 or TRBV12-4 and TRBJ2-1; D is possibly TRBD1 (5 bases). V gave up 3 bases and J gave up 6 bases, with 15 bases separating them. CDR3 length: 15 residues. The CDR3 nucleotides are TGTGCCAGCAGTTTCTCCCAGGGAACGGGCAATGAGCAGTTCTTC. Its protein is CASSFSQGTGNEQFF.

This clonotype was counted at least ten times. The chain couples TRBV7-9 to TRBJ2-6, with 7 bases lining up with TRBD1. The CDR3 is made up of 17 amino acids. Germline lookup yields CDR1 SEHNR and CDR2 FQNEAQ (reference sequence). With 6 bases clipped from V and 0 bases from J, the junction kept 8 bases outside the gene matches. CDR3: CASRSTGAASGANVLTF. CDR3 coding DNA: TGTGCCAGCAGGTCTACAGGGGCGGCCTCTGGGGCCAACGTCCTGACTTTC.

This clonotype has a count of ten or more. The V and J genes are TRBV24-1 and TRBJ2-4; TRBD1 or TRBD2 may be the D gene (6 bases each). The CDR3 covers 15 residues. Trimming pared 3 bases from V and 3 bases from J, leaving 11 bases between. Germline assignment: CDR1 KGHDR and CDR2 SFDVKD. For the CDR3, the DNA is TGTGCCACCAGTGATGATGGGGGGCGCAAAAACATTCAGTACTTC. Protein product: CATSDDGGRKNIQYF.

The chain employs TRBV4-1 and TRBJ2-5; no clear D. There are 15 residues in the CDR3. Deletions cut 0 bases from V and 5 bases from J, with 13 bases between. In germline, CDR1 is MGHRA, CDR2 YSYEKL. The CDR3 region has the DNA TGCGCCAGCAGCCAAGAAGGCGGCTTTGGGGAGACCCAGTACTTC. Encoded protein: CASSQEGGFGETQYF.

The genes are TRBV6-5 and TRBJ2-1; TRBD2 aligns across 13 bases. The length of the CDR3 is 17 residues. The trim removed 0 bases at V and 5 bases at J, leaving 4 bases unmatched. Germline V gene lookup returns CDR1 MNHEY and CDR2 SVGAGI. This CDR3 is CASSYSRLAGGHNEQFF. The CDR3 coding sequence is TGTGCCAGCAGTTACTCGCGACTAGCGGGGGGACACAATGAGCAGTTCTTC.

This clonotype was observed many times. This chain links TRBV15 with TRBJ2-7; D is undetermined. The CDR3 spans 12 residues. V gave up 0 bases and J gave up 5 bases, with 5 bases separating them. Germline V lookup: CDR1 LNHNV, CDR2 YYDKDF (reference sequence). The CDR3 nucleotides are TGTGCCACCAGCAGAGATACGAACGAGCAGTACTTC. This translates into CATSRDTNEQYF.

This clonotype was detected only a few times. The chain employs TRBV7-9 and TRBJ2-1; D remains ambiguous. This CDR3 is 14 amino acids long. Looked up from germline, CDR1 is SEHNR and CDR2 is FQNEAQ (reference sequence). Between the trimmed V and J ends, which lost 5 bases and 3 bases, there was a span of 11 bases. In DNA, the CDR3 is TGTGCCAGCAGCCACGGGCAGGACTACAATGAGCAGTTCTTC. It is translated as CASSHGQDYNEQFF.

This chain connects TRBV29-1 to TRBJ2-5; D perhaps matches TRBD1 (5 bases). CDR1 SQVTM and CDR2 ANQGSEA come from the germline V gene. V was shortened by 4 bases and J by 3 bases, with 12 bases between the two germline ends. The CDR3 covers 13 residues. CDR3 region: CSVAKDTEETQYF. CDR3 nucleotide sequence: TGCAGCGTTGCCAAGGACACCGAAGAGACCCAGTACTTC.

There are a few counts of this clonotype. The chain has TRBV20-1 and TRBJ2-7; the D gene is possibly TRBD1 (6 bases). The CDR3 is 13 amino acids. CDR1 is DFQATT, CDR2 SNEGSKA, per germline (reference sequence). V lost 6 bases and J 0 bases, leaving 12 bases between the germline ends. Here the CDR3 DNA reads TGCAGTGCAAGACAGGTACTCTCCTACGAGCAGTACTTC. It yields the protein CSARQVLSYEQYF.

This clonotype was counted once. The J gene is TRBJ2-2, the V gene TRBV7-9, with a tentative D call TRBD1 (6 bases). CDR1 and CDR2 (germline): SEHNR, FQNEAQ (reference sequence). V gave up 2 bases and J gave up 5 bases, with 9 bases separating them. CDR3 length: 14 amino acids. CDR3 in amino acids: CASSLRQDTGELFF. CDR3 bases: TGTGCCAGCAGCTTAAGACAGGATACCGGGGAGCTGTTTTTT. The variable domain in full, with the rest retrieved from reference TRBV7-9 and TRBJ2-2, is DTGVSQNPRHKITKRGQNVTFRCDPISEHNRLYWYRQTLGQGPEFLTYFQNEAQLEKSRLLSDRFSAERPKGSFSTLEIQRTEQGDSAMYLCASSLRQDTGELFFGEGSRLTVL.

Here the CDR3 reads CATTDARGLEQFF. Here the CDR3 DNA reads TGTGCCACCACAGACGCCCGGGGGCTCGAGCAGTTCTTC. The gene calls are TRBV24-1 and TRBJ2-1; D is tentatively TRBD1 or TRBD2 (6 bases each). V lost 8 bases, J lost 10 bases, and 17 bases lay in between. CDR1 KGHDR and CDR2 SFDVKD come from the germline V gene. The CDR3 is made up of 13 amino acids.

This clonotype occurred many times. The chain employs TRBV12-3 or TRBV12-4 and TRBJ2-4, with D perhaps matching TRBD1 (6 bases). The CDR3 runs 13 residues. Trimming shortened V by 5 bases and J by 12 bases, and 17 bases separated the two germline ends. The CDR3 region is CASSPRDTQSQYF. CDR3 bases: TGTGCCAGCAGTCCCCGGGACACTCAGAGTCAGTACTTC.

This clonotype came up many times. The V call is TRBV6-5, the J call TRBJ2-7; 7 bases fit TRBD1. CDR3 size: 15 residues. Germline V gene sequence: CDR1 MNHEY, CDR2 SVGAGI. The V segment lost 2 bases and the J segment 1 base; nucleotides outside the gene matches: 5. The CDR3 DNA reads as TGTGCCAGCAGTTACCGGGACAGAGCGTCCTACGAGCAGTACTTC. Its protein product is CASSYRDRASYEQYF.

This clonotype was counted a few times. The J gene is TRBJ2-5, the V gene TRBV20-1; the D gene is possibly TRBD1 (6 bases). The germline gives CDR1 DFQATT, CDR2 SNEGSKA (reference sequence). V was trimmed by 4 bases and J by 2 bases, leaving 8 bases between them. The CDR3 loop spans 12 amino acids. The CDR3 DNA follows: TGCAGTGCTAACAGGGTTCAAGAGACCCAGTACTTC. Protein product: CSANRVQETQYF.

This clonotype was detected only a few times. The chain couples TRBV10-3 to TRBJ1-2; D is undetermined. V lost 3 bases to trimming and J lost 4 bases, with 3 bases between them. The CDR3 has 11 residues. Germline values: CDR1 ENHRY, CDR2 SYGVKD. The CDR3 loop reads CAISDVYGYTF. The CDR3 DNA reads as TGTGCCATCAGTGATGTCTATGGCTACACCTTC.

Ten or more counts support this clonotype. The rearrangement uses TRBV5-1 and TRBJ2-1; 8 bases map to TRBD2. The CDR3 sequence is 14 residues long. The junction had 4 bases not matched to a gene; V was cut back by 5 bases and J by 3 bases. Germline lookup yields CDR1 SGHRS and CDR2 YFSETQ. The DNA for the CDR3 is TGCGCCAGCAGTGCGGGAGGAATCTACAATGAGCAGTTCTTC. Translating gives CASSAGGIYNEQFF.

The V gene is TRBV12-3 or TRBV12-4, the J gene TRBJ1-5; 7 bases agree with TRBD1. V lost 6 bases and J lost 5; bases outside the gene matches: 13. The CDR3 is made up of 16 amino acids. CDR3 amino acids: CASSPPRGQAYQPQHF. The CDR3 nucleotides read TGTGCCAGCAGCCCCCCCAGAGGACAGGCCTATCAGCCCCAGCATTTT.

This chain uses TRBV20-1 with TRBJ2-1; 9 bases are shared with TRBD2. The CDR3 is made up of 16 amino acids. CDR1 DFQATT and CDR2 SNEGSKA come from the germline V gene (reference sequence). Trimming at V came to 1 base and at J to 3 bases, leaving 7 bases not matched to a gene. The CDR3 loop reads CSARVSSGEVYNEQFF. CDR3 nucleotides: TGCAGTGCTAGAGTATCTAGCGGGGAAGTCTACAATGAGCAGTTCTTC.

This clonotype was found a few times. The chain employs TRBV29-1 and TRBJ2-4; D unresolved. This CDR3 spans 10 amino acids. Germline V gene sequence: CDR1 SQVTM, CDR2 ANQGSEA. Trimming cost V 7 bases and J 13 bases, with 14 bases left between them. In DNA, the CDR3 is TGCAGCGGGAGAACCGATGAGCAGTACTTC. Its translation: CSGRTDEQYF.

V is TRBV6-1 and J is TRBJ1-2; 8 positions match TRBD1. This CDR3 comprises 16 residues. CDR1 is MNHNS and CDR2 is SASEGT in the germline V gene. Trimming cost V 1 base and J 7 bases; bases outside gene matches: 11. CDR3 amino acids: CASSEDWTGTRSGYTF. The CDR3 DNA sequence: TGTGCCAGCAGTGAAGATTGGACAGGGACTCGATCTGGCTACACCTTC.

The CDR3 sequence is CASSKIYEQYF. CDR3 nucleotide sequence: TGTGCCAGCAGCAAGATTTACGAGCAGTACTTC. V is TRBV7-2 and J is TRBJ2-7; no definite D call. CDR1 and CDR2 from the germline V gene are SGHTA and FQGNSA. This CDR3 is built from 11 residues. Between the trimmed V and J ends, which lost 5 bases and 4 bases, there was a span of 6 bases. Drawing the rest from reference TRBV7-2 and TRBJ2-7, the complete variable domain is GAGVSQSPSNKVTEKGKDVELRCDPISGHTALYWYRQSLGQGLEFLIYFQGNSAPDKSGLPSDRFSAERTGGSVSTLTIQRTQQEDSAVYLCASSKIYEQYFGPGTRLTVT.

Comment on this clonotype: Just one base apart from a much larger clone, this may be a read error. The V gene is TRBV5-1, the J gene TRBJ2-1; D may correspond to TRBD1 or TRBD2 (5 bases each). Germline CDR1 is SGHRS and CDR2 is YFSETQ. Between the trimmed V and J ends, which lost 0 bases and 10 bases, there was a span of 14 bases. The CDR3 has 14 amino acids. The CDR3 loop is CASSLAQGSDEQFF. The CDR3 DNA reads as TGCGCCAGCAGCTTGGCCCAGGGTAGCGACGAGCAGTTCTTC.

This clonotype was counted many times. The V and J genes are TRBV12-3 or TRBV12-4 and TRBJ2-7; D gene unclear. V lost 3 bases and J 6 bases, leaving 9 bases between the germline ends. This CDR3 contains 12 residues. DNA of the CDR3: TGTGCCAGCAGTTTTGTGGGTGGCGAGCAGTACTTC. It is translated as CASSFVGGEQYF.

The rearrangement uses TRBV29-1 and TRBJ2-5; the D call may be TRBD1 or TRBD2 (5 bases each). The CDR3 loop spans 15 amino acids. Germline V gives CDR1 SQVTM, CDR2 ANQGSEA. The V end lost 7 bases, the J end lost 1 base, and 19 bases lay between the germline ends. In nucleotides, the CDR3 is TGCAGCGCCGAAATGTTCCGGGGCGGCCAAGAGACCCAGTACTTC. It specifies CSAEMFRGGQETQYF.

This clonotype occurred a few times. This rearrangement joins TRBV7-9 to TRBJ2-7; D assignment may be TRBD1 or TRBD2 (5 bases each). Germline V CDR1 and CDR2: SEHNR, FQNEAQ (reference sequence). The V end was cut by 5 bases, the J end by 2 bases, with 13 bases between. This CDR3 is built from 14 residues. The CDR3 loop is CASSHRDGAYEQYF. CDR3 DNA sequence: TGTGCCAGCAGCCACCGGGACGGGGCCTACGAGCAGTACTTC.